This T cell receptor (beta chain) originates from a study of identical twins. Notes on the study in general: Not following the same donors, the study drew its conclusions from cross-sectional statistical analysis. Less excess twin sharing appeared in beta out-of-frame sequences. For zero-insertion analyses, partial confounding could come from invariant MAIT and iNKT cells.

To note about this clonotype: Its antigen is currently unknown.

This CDR3 has 17 amino acids. The J segment lost 4 bases and the V segment lost 5 bases, leaving 13 bases of the junction unmatched. TCRdb re-called the 5' RACE reads through MiXCR, storing one row per CDR3 protein. The repertoire holds around 480,000 distinct CDR3 sequences, with over 11% as singletons. Separately, the same data were catalogued under a study of yellow fever vaccine responses in identical twins.

Sequenced sample: CD4+ T cells sorted from blood. The sequence derives from a woman aged 18-29 years in good health. This rearrangement joins TRBV12-3 or TRBV12-4 to TRBJ2-5; 10 nucleotides align to TRBD1. CDR3 protein: CASSTLSGTGVGETQYF. CDR3 nucleotide sequence: TGTGCCAGCAGTACCCTCTCCGGGACAGGGGTTGGAGAGACCCAGTACTTC.